This T cell receptor beta chain was identified in a study of response to subunit inactivated influenza vaccine. Overall study findings and caveats: The study's authors posited that every seasonal influenza vaccination enlists few new T cells.

The germline CDR1 and CDR2 sequences are LGHNA and YNFKEQ. The CDR3 is 15 residues long. The V end lost 1 base, the J end lost 4 bases, and 13 bases lay between the germline ends. TCRdb re-called the RT-PCR reads with MiXCR, one entry per CDR3 protein. The sample holds 300,000 to 350,000 distinct CDR3 sequences; about 20% are singletons and the top ten take about 9.4%. This clonotype came up once. No antigen is known for it. The chain is built from TRBV4-2 and TRBJ1-1, with unresolved D. The origin of this receptor is a man aged 50 to 69 who received an inactivated influenza vaccine. The starting material was PBMCs from blood, obtained less than 22 months after vaccination. The chain's CDR3 is CASSQVVTALTEAFF. CDR3 in DNA: TGTGCCAGCAGCCAAGTAGTTACAGCTCTCACTGAAGCTTTCTTT.